A single sample is the source of the 22 T cell receptor beta chains below, sequenced in a study of PD-1 blockade in classical Hodgkin lymphoma. Time point of the sample: cycle 4 day 1 (C4D1), after 5 to 7 weeks of nivolumab. Brentuximab vedotin exposure varied among the patients, all of whom had relapsed after autologous stem cell transplantation. Magnetic negative selection purified CD4+ T cells from thawed PBMCs. TCRdb's copy holds only in-frame clones and misses some; the assay was immunoSEQ multiplex PCR. The table shows approximately 18,000 clones, with just under 80% occurring only once. The sample in question was CD4+ T cells from blood, obtained before the fourth cycle of nivolumab. The receptors come from a human donor with classical Hodgkin lymphoma.

The chain is built from TRBV12-1 and TRBJ2-2; the table names TRBD2, a call not compared with the DNA. TRBV12-1 is classified as a pseudogene. The CDR3 is made up of 17 amino acids. CDR3 bases: TGTGCCAGCAGCTTTGAAGGCACTAAGACGAACACCGGGGAGCTGTTTTTT. This encodes CASSFEGTKTNTGELFF.

CDR3 sequence: CASGRGQGPPYEQYF. CDR3 in DNA: TGTGCCAGTGGTAGAGGACAGGGGCCACCCTACGAGCAGTACTTC. The gene calls are TRBV19 and TRBJ2-7; the match to TRBD1 covers 9 bases. Germline V CDR1 and CDR2: LNHDA, SQIVND (reference sequence). CDR3 length equals 15 residues. Trimming took 8 bases from V and 2 from J; bases not matched to a gene: 10.

The J gene is TRBJ1-1, the V gene TRBV19; TRBD1 matches 7 bases. The CDR3 has 14 residues. Trimming took 3 bases from V and 4 from J; bases not matched to a gene: 5. CDR1 and CDR2 (germline): LNHDA, SQIVND (reference sequence). CDR3 in DNA: TGTGCCAGTAGTATGCAGGGGGTAGGCACTGAAGCTTTCTTT. It codes for CASSMQGVGTEAFF.

The sample holds one count of this clone. V gene TRBV7-8 combines with J gene TRBJ1-1; possibly TRBD1 for D (5 bases). V was clipped by 0 bases and J by 0 bases, with 14 bases between them. The CDR3 consists of 17 residues. Per the germline V gene, CDR1 is SGHVS and CDR2 is FQNEAQ. The CDR3 coding sequence is TGTGCCAGCAGCTTAGCTGCTTGGGGCAGTTTGAACACTGAAGCTTTCTTT. It specifies CASSLAAWGSLNTEAFF.

DNA for the CDR3: TGCAGTGCTCAGGGTGGGTACGAGCAGTACTTC. Translation gives CSAQGGYEQYF. The rearrangement links TRBV20-1 to TRBJ2-7; tentatively, D is TRBD1 (5 bases). Germline CDR1 DFQATT, CDR2 SNEGSKA (reference sequence). The CDR3 sequence is 11 residues long. V was pared by 5 bases and J by 4 bases, with 9 bases between.

The chain employs TRBV5-1 and TRBJ2-5; 7 bases line up with TRBD1. The CDR3 is 15 residues long. Trimming at V came to 4 bases and at J to 5 bases, leaving 11 bases not matched to a gene. CDR1 is SGHRS, CDR2 YFSETQ, per germline. The CDR3 here is CASSTGTASAETQYF. The DNA of the CDR3 is TGCGCCAGCAGCACAGGGACAGCCTCCGCTGAGACCCAGTACTTC.

J is TRBJ2-3 and V is TRBV29-1; 9 bases map to TRBD2. Germline V gives CDR1 SQVTM, CDR2 ANQGSEA. V trimming: 8 bases; J trimming: 4 bases; junction bases outside the gene matches: 4. CDR3 size: 12 residues. DNA of the CDR3: TGCAGCTATAGCGGGAGCCCAGATACGCAGTATTTT. Translation gives CSYSGSPDTQYF.

This clone was observed a handful of times. This rearrangement joins TRBV7-9 to TRBJ1-2, with TRBD1 as a possible D gene (6 bases). The CDR3 is 15 amino acids. Germline values: CDR1 SEHNR, CDR2 FQNEAQ (reference sequence). V was clipped by 7 bases and J by 8 bases, with 23 bases between them. The CDR3 coding sequence is TGTGCCAGCAACCCCTACCAGGGGCTCTCGAACGGCTACACCTTC. Its protein product is CASNPYQGLSNGYTF. The whole variable domain, remainder taken from reference TRBV7-9 and TRBJ1-2, is DTGVSQNPRHKITKRGQNVTFRCDPISEHNRLYWYRQTLGQGPEFLTYFQNEAQLEKSRLLSDRFSAERPKGSFSTLEIQRTEQGDSAMYLCASNPYQGLSNGYTFGSGTRLTVV.

This chain connects TRBV11-2 to TRBJ2-5; D not certain. This CDR3 has 14 residues. Trimming stripped 5 bases from V and 0 bases from J, with 10 bases between. Per germline, CDR1 SGHAT and CDR2 FQNNGV. Here the CDR3 reads CASSPPLYQETQYF. CDR3 nucleotides: TGTGCCAGCAGCCCACCTTTGTACCAAGAGACCCAGTACTTC.

The chain couples TRBV18 to TRBJ2-1; 7 bases are shared with TRBD2. The CDR3 contains 15 residues. In germline, CDR1 is KGHSH, CDR2 LQKENI. The V segment lost 2 bases and the J segment 0 bases; nucleotides outside the gene matches: 1. CDR3 bases: TGTGCCAGCTCACCATTAGCGGGCTCCTACAATGAGCAGTTCTTC. Amino acids: CASSPLAGSYNEQFF.

The chain employs TRBV9 and TRBJ2-7, with 10 bases that match TRBD1. This CDR3 contains 15 residues. Germline assignment: CDR1 SGDLS and CDR2 YYNGEE. Losses at the gene ends were 5 bases for V and 1 base for J; bases not matched to a gene: 6. CDR3 in amino acids: CASRAGTGASYEQYF. The CDR3 DNA sequence: TGTGCCAGCAGGGCCGGGACAGGGGCATCCTACGAGCAGTACTTC.

This sequence joins TRBV5-1 and TRBJ1-3; possibly TRBD1 for D (5 bases). The CDR3 runs 16 residues. Germline V gives CDR1 SGHRS, CDR2 YFSETQ. V was shortened by 2 bases and J by 0 bases, with 12 bases between the two germline ends. CDR3 amino acids: CASSLQTVGSGNTIYF. Written as DNA, the CDR3 is TGCGCCAGCAGCTTACAGACAGTGGGCTCTGGAAACACCATATATTTT.

Only one count was recorded for this clone. This chain uses TRBV4-1 with TRBJ2-2; D is perhaps TRBD2 (5 bases). The CDR3 loop spans 16 amino acids. Germline assignment: CDR1 MGHRA and CDR2 YSYEKL. V gave up 0 bases and J gave up 0 bases, with 8 bases separating them. The CDR3 DNA reads as TGCGCCAGCAGCCAAGATCCAGCGGCGAACACCGGGGAGCTGTTTTTT. This gives the protein CASSQDPAANTGELFF.

CDR3 nucleotide sequence: TGTGCCTGGAGTTTAGCGGGAGGCTACAATGAGCAGTTCTTC. Translated, it gives CAWSLAGGYNEQFF. The V and J genes are TRBV30 and TRBJ2-1; 10 bases fit TRBD2. Germline loops: CDR1 GTSNPN, CDR2 SVGIG (reference sequence). CDR3 size: 14 residues. V shed 2 bases, J shed 3 bases, and the junction held 1 base outside the gene matches.

A single count supports this clone. The chain combines TRBV28 with TRBJ1-3; D gene uncertain. Trimming removed 6 bases from V and 4 bases from J, with 10 bases in between. Germline-derived CDR1 and CDR2 are MDHEN and SYDVKM. The CDR3 loop spans 13 amino acids. Written as DNA, the CDR3 is TGTGCCAGCAGGATAACCTCAGGAAACACCATATATTTT. This sequence encodes CASRITSGNTIYF.

The J gene is TRBJ2-2, the V gene TRBV6-5; TRBD1 matches at 7 bases. The CDR3 length is 14 residues. V gave up 5 bases and J gave up 5 bases; unmatched junction bases: 5. Germline CDR1 reads MNHEY; CDR2 reads SVGAGI. CDR3 DNA: TGTGCCAGCAGTGCAGACAGGGTTACCGGGGAGCTGTTTTTT. Amino acid sequence: CASSADRVTGELFF.

V is TRBV5-6 and J is TRBJ2-3, with a possible D match to TRBD2 (5 bases). CDR3 size: 16 residues. V was trimmed by 1 base and J by 2 bases, leaving 14 bases between them. Germline lookup yields CDR1 SGHDT and CDR2 YYEEEE. The CDR3, as DNA: TGTGCCAGCAGCTTGCGAGGGATTGGGTTCACAGATACGCAGTATTTT. The encoded protein is CASSLRGIGFTDTQYF. Together with reference TRBV5-6 and TRBJ2-3, the CDR3 gives the full variable domain: DAGVTQSPTHLIKTRGQQVTLRCSPKSGHDTVSWYQQALGQGPQFIFQYYEEEERQRGNFPDRFSGHQFPNYSSELNVNALLLGDSALYLCASSLRGIGFTDTQYFGPGTRLTVL.

V usage is TRBV10-3 and J usage is TRBJ2-5; D is perhaps TRBD2 (7 bases). Deletions cut 0 bases from V and 1 base from J, with 12 bases between. This CDR3 contains 16 residues. Germline CDR1 and CDR2: ENHRY and SYGVKD. CDR3 coding DNA: TGTGCCATCAGTGAGTCGGGGGGGGCCACCCAAGAGACCCAGTACTTC. Translation: CAISESGGATQETQYF.

The genes are TRBV6-6 and TRBJ1-1, with 9 positions matching TRBD1. With 6 bases clipped from V and 8 bases from J, the junction kept 13 bases outside the gene matches. The CDR3 is made up of 15 amino acids. Germline V lookup: CDR1 MNHNY, CDR2 SVGAGI (reference sequence). In nucleotides, the CDR3 is TGTGCCAGCAGGGGACAGGGTCTTTTCCCCGTCGAAGCTTTCTTT. Residues: CASRGQGLFPVEAFF.

The chain has TRBV12-5 and TRBJ1-4, with D unresolved. CDR1 is LGHNT and CDR2 is FRNRAP in the germline V gene. The CDR3 loop spans 12 amino acids. V dropped 1 base and J dropped 7 bases, with 4 bases sitting between them. For the CDR3, the DNA is TGTGCTAGTGGTTTGGGACGTGAAAAACTGTTTTTT. This codes for CASGLGREKLFF. The variable domain in full, completed from reference TRBV12-5 and TRBJ1-4, reads DARVTQTPRHKVTEMGQEVTMRCQPILGHNTVFWYRQTMMQGLELLAYFRNRAPLDDSGMPKDRFSAEMPDATLATLKIQPSEPRDSAVYFCASGLGREKLFFGSGTQLSVL.

The CDR3: CASSIPPRETQYF. The CDR3 DNA follows: TGTGCCAGTAGTATACCGCCCCGGGAGACCCAGTACTTC. V is TRBV19 and J is TRBJ2-5; D unclear. The V gene lost 2 bases and the J gene lost 5 bases, with 9 bases spanning the gap. The CDR3 length is 13 residues. The germline CDR1 and CDR2 sequences are LNHDA and SQIVND (reference sequence). The full variable domain, in which reference TRBV19 and TRBJ2-5 provide the parts outside the CDR3, is DGGITQSPKYLFRKEGQNVTLSCEQNLNHDAMYWYRQDPGQGLRLIYYSQIVNDFQKGDIAEGYSVSREKKESFPLTVTSAQKNPTAFYLCASSIPPRETQYFGPGTRLLVL.

J is TRBJ2-1 and V is TRBV5-4; no reliable D call. This CDR3 contains 16 residues. The V gene's germline CDR1 is SGHNT and CDR2 YYREEE (reference sequence). With 3 bases removed from V and 9 bases from J, the gap between germline ends came to 22 bases. CDR3 protein: CASSSTNDPLLGEQFF. The CDR3 DNA reads as TGTGCCAGCAGCTCAACTAACGACCCCCTGTTGGGTGAGCAGTTCTTC.